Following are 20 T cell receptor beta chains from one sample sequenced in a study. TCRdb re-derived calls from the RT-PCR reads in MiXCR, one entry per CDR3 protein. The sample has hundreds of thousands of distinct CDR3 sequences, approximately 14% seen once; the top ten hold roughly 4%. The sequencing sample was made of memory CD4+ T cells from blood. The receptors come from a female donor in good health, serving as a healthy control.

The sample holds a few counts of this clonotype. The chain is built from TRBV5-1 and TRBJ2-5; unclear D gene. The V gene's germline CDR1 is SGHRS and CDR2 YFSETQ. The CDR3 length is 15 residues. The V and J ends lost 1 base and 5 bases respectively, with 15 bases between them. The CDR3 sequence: CASSLFEGPRETQYF. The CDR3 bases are TGCGCCAGCAGCTTGTTCGAAGGTCCGCGGGAGACCCAGTACTTC.

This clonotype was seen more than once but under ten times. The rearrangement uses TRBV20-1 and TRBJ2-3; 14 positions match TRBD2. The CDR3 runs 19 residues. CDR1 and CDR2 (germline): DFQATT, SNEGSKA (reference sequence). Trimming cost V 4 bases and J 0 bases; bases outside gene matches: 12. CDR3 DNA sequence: TGCAGTGCTACACCAAGCCCAGGACTAGCGGGGGGAAGCACAGATACGCAGTATTTT. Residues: CSATPSPGLAGGSTDTQYF.

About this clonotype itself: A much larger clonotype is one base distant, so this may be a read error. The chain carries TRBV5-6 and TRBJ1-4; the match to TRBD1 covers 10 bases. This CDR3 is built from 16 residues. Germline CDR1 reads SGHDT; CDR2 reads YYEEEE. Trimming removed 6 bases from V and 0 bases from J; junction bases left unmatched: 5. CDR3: CASKRDRGATNEKLFF. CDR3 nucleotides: TGTGCCAGCAAGAGGGACAGGGGAGCAACTAATGAAAAACTGTTTTTT. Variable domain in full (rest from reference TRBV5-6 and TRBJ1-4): DAGVTQSPTHLIKTRGQQVTLRCSPKSGHDTVSWYQQALGQGPQFIFQYYEEEERQRGNFPDRFSGHQFPNYSSELNVNALLLGDSALYLCASKRDRGATNEKLFFGSGTQLSVL.

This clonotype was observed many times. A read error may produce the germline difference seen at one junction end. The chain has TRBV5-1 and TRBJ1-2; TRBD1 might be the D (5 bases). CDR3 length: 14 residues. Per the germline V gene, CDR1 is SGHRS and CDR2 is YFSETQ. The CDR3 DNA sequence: TGCGCCAGCAGATTGGATACAGGCAACTATGGCTACACCTTC. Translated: CASRLDTGNYGYTF.

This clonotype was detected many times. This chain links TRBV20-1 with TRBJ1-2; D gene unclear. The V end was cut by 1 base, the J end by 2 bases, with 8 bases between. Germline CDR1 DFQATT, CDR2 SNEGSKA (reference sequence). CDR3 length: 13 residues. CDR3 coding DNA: TGCAGTGCTAGAGCCAGCATGAACTATGGCTACACCTTC. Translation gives CSARASMNYGYTF.

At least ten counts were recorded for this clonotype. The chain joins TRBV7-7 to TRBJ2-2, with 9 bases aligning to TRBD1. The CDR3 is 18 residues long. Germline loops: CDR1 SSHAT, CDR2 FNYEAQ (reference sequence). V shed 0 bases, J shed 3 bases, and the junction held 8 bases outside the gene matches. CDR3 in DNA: TGTGCCAGCAGCTTAGCAGGACAGGGGTTCTTCGACACCGGGGAGCTGTTTTTT. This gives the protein CASSLAGQGFFDTGELFF.

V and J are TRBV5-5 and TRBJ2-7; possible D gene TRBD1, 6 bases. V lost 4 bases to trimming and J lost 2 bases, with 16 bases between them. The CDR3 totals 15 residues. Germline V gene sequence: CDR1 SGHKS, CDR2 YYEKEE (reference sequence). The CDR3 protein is CASSAGTLRTYEQYF. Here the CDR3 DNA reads TGTGCCAGCAGCGCCGGGACACTACGTACCTACGAGCAGTACTTC.

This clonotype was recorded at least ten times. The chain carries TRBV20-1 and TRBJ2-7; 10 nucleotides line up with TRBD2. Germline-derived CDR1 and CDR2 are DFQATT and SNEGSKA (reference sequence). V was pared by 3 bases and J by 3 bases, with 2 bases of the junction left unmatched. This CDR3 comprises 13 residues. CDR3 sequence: CSARRTSGYEQYF. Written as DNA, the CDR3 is TGCAGTGCTAGGCGGACTAGCGGCTACGAGCAGTACTTC.

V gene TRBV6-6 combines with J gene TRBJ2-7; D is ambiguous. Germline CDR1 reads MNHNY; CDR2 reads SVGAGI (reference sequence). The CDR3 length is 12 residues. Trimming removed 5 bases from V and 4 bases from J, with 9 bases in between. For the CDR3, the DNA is TGTGCCAGCAGTGGCCCTGAATACGAGCAGTACTTC. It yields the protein CASSGPEYEQYF.

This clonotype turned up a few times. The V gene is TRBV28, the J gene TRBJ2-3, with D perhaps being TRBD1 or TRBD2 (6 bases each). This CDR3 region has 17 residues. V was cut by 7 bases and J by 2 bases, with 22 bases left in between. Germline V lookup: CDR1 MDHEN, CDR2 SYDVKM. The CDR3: CASKRAGTTSPTDTQYF. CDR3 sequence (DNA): TGTGCCAGCAAGCGGGCAGGGACAACATCTCCCACAGATACGCAGTATTTT.

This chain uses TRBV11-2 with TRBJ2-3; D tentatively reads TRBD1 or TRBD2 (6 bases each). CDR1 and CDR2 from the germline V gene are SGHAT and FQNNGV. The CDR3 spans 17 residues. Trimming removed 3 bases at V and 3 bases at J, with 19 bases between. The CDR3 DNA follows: TGTGCCAGCAGCTTGGGGGGCACTAGTCTCCCAACAGATACGCAGTATTTT. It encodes CASSLGGTSLPTDTQYF.

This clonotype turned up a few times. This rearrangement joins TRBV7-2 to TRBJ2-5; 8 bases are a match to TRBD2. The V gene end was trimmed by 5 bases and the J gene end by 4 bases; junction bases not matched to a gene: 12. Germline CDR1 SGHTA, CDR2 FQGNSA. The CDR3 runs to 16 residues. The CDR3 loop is CASSTSGGFRIETQYF. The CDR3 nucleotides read TGTGCCAGCAGCACAAGCGGGGGTTTTAGGATAGAGACCCAGTACTTC.

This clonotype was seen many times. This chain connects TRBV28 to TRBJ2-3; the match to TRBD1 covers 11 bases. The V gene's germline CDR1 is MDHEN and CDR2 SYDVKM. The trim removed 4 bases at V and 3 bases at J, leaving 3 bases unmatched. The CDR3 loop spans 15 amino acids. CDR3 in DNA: TGTGCCAGCAGTTCTGGACAGGGGGCTACAGATACGCAGTATTTT. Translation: CASSSGQGATDTQYF.

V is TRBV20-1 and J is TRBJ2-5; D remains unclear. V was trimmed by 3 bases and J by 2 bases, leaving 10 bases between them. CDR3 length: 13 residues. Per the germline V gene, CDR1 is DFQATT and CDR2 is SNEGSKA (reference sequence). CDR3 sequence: CSASGRTQETQYF. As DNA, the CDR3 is TGCAGTGCTAGTGGGCGGACGCAAGAGACCCAGTACTTC.

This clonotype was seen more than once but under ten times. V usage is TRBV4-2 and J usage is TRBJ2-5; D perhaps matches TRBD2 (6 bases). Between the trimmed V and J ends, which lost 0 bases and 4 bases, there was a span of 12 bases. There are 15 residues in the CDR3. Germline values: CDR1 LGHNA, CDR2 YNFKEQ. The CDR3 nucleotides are TGTGCCAGCAGCCAAGAGGAGGGGCGTGCAGAGACCCAGTACTTC. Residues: CASSQEEGRAETQYF.

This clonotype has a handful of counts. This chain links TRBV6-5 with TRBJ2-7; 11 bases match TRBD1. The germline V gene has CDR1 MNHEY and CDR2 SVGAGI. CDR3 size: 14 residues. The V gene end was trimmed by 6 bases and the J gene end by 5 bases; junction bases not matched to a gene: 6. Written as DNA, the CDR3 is TGTGCCAGCAGAACGTGGACAGGGGGCGACGAGCAGTACTTC. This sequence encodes CASRTWTGGDEQYF.

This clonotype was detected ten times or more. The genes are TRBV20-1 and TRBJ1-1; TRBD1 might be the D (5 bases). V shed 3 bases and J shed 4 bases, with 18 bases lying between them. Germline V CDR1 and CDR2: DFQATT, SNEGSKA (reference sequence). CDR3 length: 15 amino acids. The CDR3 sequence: CSASDPGTAVTEAFF. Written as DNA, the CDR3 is TGCAGTGCTAGCGATCCCGGGACCGCGGTCACTGAAGCTTTCTTT.

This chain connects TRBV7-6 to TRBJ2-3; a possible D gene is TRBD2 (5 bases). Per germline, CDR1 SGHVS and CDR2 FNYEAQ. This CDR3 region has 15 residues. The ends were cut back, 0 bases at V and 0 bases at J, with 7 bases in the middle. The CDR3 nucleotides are TGTGCCAGCAGCTTAGCGGAGGCTAGCACAGATACGCAGTATTTT. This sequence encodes CASSLAEASTDTQYF.

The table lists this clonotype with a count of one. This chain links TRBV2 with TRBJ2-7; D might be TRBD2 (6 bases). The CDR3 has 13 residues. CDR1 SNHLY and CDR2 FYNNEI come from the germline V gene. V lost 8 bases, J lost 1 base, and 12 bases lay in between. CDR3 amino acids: CASEGGGSYEQYF. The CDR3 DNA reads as TGTGCCAGCGAGGGAGGAGGGTCCTACGAGCAGTACTTC.

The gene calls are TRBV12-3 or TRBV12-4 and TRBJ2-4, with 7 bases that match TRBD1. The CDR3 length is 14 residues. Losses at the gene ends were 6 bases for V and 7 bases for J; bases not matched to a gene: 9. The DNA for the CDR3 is TGTGCCAGCAGCCCGGGACAGATAAGTAACATTCAGTACTTC. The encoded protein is CASSPGQISNIQYF.